The clone carrying this TCR beta chain was picked up a small number of times. Libraries for TCRalpha and TCRbeta carried sample barcodes and unique molecular identifiers via 5'RACE. Each CDR3 protein is one row after TCRdb ran MiXCR on the 5' RACE reads. The top ten hold less than 25% of the sample, which has hundreds of thousands of distinct CDR3 sequences, 13% to 15% seen once. The data are from a study of T-cell memory formation after mild COVID-19. The specimen was PBMCs or a T cell subset sorted from them (not recorded which). This sequence was found in a man aged 18 to 29 who had mild COVID-19 (a few samples of this study predate the infection). Cell type and time point are not known.

The CDR3 nucleotides are TGCGCCAGCAGCTTGGCCCGGACTAGCGGGGGGGCCGGCACAGATACGCAGTATTTT. This gives the protein CASSLARTSGGAGTDTQYF. This rearrangement joins TRBV5-1 to TRBJ2-3, with TRBD2 matching 15 bases. The V segment lost 0 bases and the J segment 1 base; nucleotides outside the gene matches: 6. This CDR3 is 19 amino acids long. From germline, CDR1 is SGHRS and CDR2 YFSETQ.